This TCR beta chain emerged from a study of neurological immune-mediated disorders. The CDR3 sequence is 16 residues long. The germline V gene encodes CDR1 ENHRY and CDR2 SYGVKD. V shed 0 bases and J 7 bases; nucleotides not matched to a gene: 4. TCRdb processed the 5' RACE reads anew with MiXCR; each CDR3 protein has one entry. The sample yields 120,000 or so distinct CDR3 sequences, 3% to 3.5% seen once. This clonotype was detected ten times or more. Specimen: PBMCs. This sequence joins TRBV10-3 and TRBJ2-1, with 12 bases fitting TRBD2. The TCR originated in a woman between 25 and 40 years old with multiple sclerosis. CDR3 residues: CAISESYTSGRNEQFF. In DNA form, the CDR3 reads TGTGCCATCAGTGAGTCGTATACTAGCGGGAGGAATGAGCAGTTCTTC.